Listed below are T cell receptor beta chains from one sample, sequenced in a study of technical replicates of blood from a few donors. Method: immunoSEQ multiplex PCR; TCRdb's copy keeps in-frame clones and lacks some. The top ten clones hold around 4.8% of a sample with around 74,000 clones, around 85% of them seen once. Sequenced material: PBMCs. The receptors come from a human donor in good health. Some clones in this sample may be carry-over from other donors' samples. Both conserved end residues are part of each CDR3. The D gene is left open where the match is weak. Size values are once, few and many counts, or a class for expanded clones, and some rows have none.

V,size,J,D,CDR3,DNA
TRBV11-2,-,TRBJ2-5,TRBD1,CASVPGQGSQETQYF,TGTGCCAGCGTTCCCGGACAGGGGAGCCAAGAGACCCAGTACTTC
TRBV7-6,-,TRBJ2-3,-,CASSLFDKEATDTQYF,TGTGCCAGCAGCTTATTCGACAAAGAAGCCACAGATACGCAGTATTTT
TRBV9,-,TRBJ2-5,TRBD1,CASRGQGAETQYF,TGTGCCAGCAGGGGACAGGGCGCAGAGACCCAGTACTTC
TRBV2,-,TRBJ2-7,TRBD2,CASRTSGSSYEQYF,TGTGCCAGCAGGACTAGCGGTAGCTCCTACGAGCAGTACTTC
TRBV5-4,once,TRBJ2-7,TRBD2,CASSKTSGRYEQYF,TGTGCCAGCAGCAAAACTAGCGGGAGGTACGAGCAGTACTTC
TRBV9,-,TRBJ2-7,TRBD2,CASSVGVAGVGEQYF,TGTGCCAGCAGCGTAGGGGTAGCGGGAGTAGGTGAGCAGTACTTC
TRBV28,-,TRBJ1-2,-,CASSGTRKSYGYTF,TGTGCCAGCAGTGGGACACGGAAGAGCTATGGCTACACCTTC
TRBV15,-,TRBJ1-1,TRBD1,CATSRGKLLGQLSRNTEAFF,TGTGCCACCAGCCGAGGAAAACTCCTGGGACAGCTAAGTAGGAACACTGAAGCTTTCTTT
TRBV5-1,-,TRBJ2-7,-,CASSMAVQGYYEQYF,TGCGCCAGCAGCATGGCGGTTCAGGGCTACTACGAGCAGTACTTC
TRBV29-1,few,TRBJ2-2,TRBD1,CSVETWTGRRELFF,TGCAGCGTTGAAACGTGGACAGGGAGACGGGAGCTGTTTTTT
TRBV5-8,once,TRBJ2-2,TRBD2,CASSPRRGANTGELFF,TGTGCCAGCAGCCCTAGGCGGGGGGCAAACACCGGGGAGCTGTTTTTT
TRBV7-9,-,TRBJ1-3,-,CASSFSSSGNTIYF,TGTGCCAGCAGCTTTTCGAGCTCTGGAAACACCATATATTTT
TRBV5-1,-,TRBJ2-1,TRBD2,CASSLTSGGTAEQFF,TGCGCCAGCAGCCTAACTAGCGGGGGTACGGCGGAGCAGTTCTTC
TRBV6-5,many,TRBJ2-1,-,CASSQGDSSYNEQFF,TGTGCCAGCAGCCAAGGGGATAGCTCCTACAATGAGCAGTTCTTC
TRBV7-2,-,TRBJ2-2,-,CASSLTRPPITGELFF,TGTGCCAGCAGCTTAACGCGGCCTCCGATCACCGGGGAGCTGTTTTTT
TRBV19,-,TRBJ1-6,-,CASKVRNGDNSPLHF,TGTGCCAGTAAAGTCAGGAACGGCGATAATTCACCCCTCCACTTT
TRBV7-8,-,TRBJ2-7,TRBD2,CASSPNPGLVPSHEQYF,TGTGCCAGCAGCCCCAACCCCGGACTAGTCCCCTCCCACGAGCAGTACTTC
TRBV5-1,-,TRBJ2-4,TRBD1,CASSWDRGRQYF,TGCGCCAGCAGCTGGGACAGGGGGCGTCAGTACTTC
TRBV2,-,TRBJ2-2,TRBD1,CASRGDRANTGELFF,TGTGCCAGCAGGGGAGACAGGGCGAACACCGGGGAGCTGTTTTTT
TRBV4-2,-,TRBJ2-1,TRBD1,CASTPGQARDEQFF,TGTGCCAGCACTCCGGGACAGGCAAGAGATGAGCAGTTCTTC
TRBV4-2,-,TRBJ2-5,-,CASSQGGRETQYF,TGTGCCAGCAGCCAAGGAGGGCGGGAGACCCAGTACTTC
TRBV21-1,once,TRBJ2-7,-,CASSKPPGTGGFYEQYF,TGTGCCAGCAGCAAACCGCCGGGGACAGGGGGGTTTTACGAGCAGTACTTC
TRBV6-1,-,TRBJ2-1,TRBD1,CASSESGTGLNEQFF,TGTGCCAGCAGTGAAAGCGGGACAGGGCTTAATGAGCAGTTCTTC
TRBV2,once,TRBJ2-7,TRBD2,CASTDSGRLSYEQYF,TGTGCCAGCACTGACAGCGGGAGACTTTCCTACGAGCAGTACTTC
TRBV7-6,-,TRBJ2-5,TRBD2,CASSLSGEVRETQYF,TGTGCCAGCAGCTTAAGCGGGGAGGTCAGGGAGACCCAGTACTTC
TRBV12-2,-,TRBJ1-1,-,CASRYRQGTTEAFF,TGTGCAAGTCGCTACCGACAGGGGACCACTGAAGCTTTCTTT
TRBV5-6,-,TRBJ1-2,-,CASSLGRGGYGYTF,TGTGCCAGCAGCTTAGGGAGGGGGGGATATGGCTACACCTTC